This T cell receptor beta chain was identified during a study of Graves' ophthalmopathy and Graves' hyperthyroidism. The study recruited hyperthyroidism patients aged 18 to 65 who were newly diagnosed, under 2 months' duration. Clinical symptoms and serum thyroxine were used for diagnosis; TRAb, thyroid ultrasound and orbital computed tomography were also relied on. RNA transcripts yielded amplified TCR beta CDR3 regions. First-round RT-PCR relied on HTBI primers, and a second-round multiplex PCR came next. TCRdb analysed the multiplex PCR reads with MiXCR anew, one entry per CDR3 protein. This repertoire shows around 520,000 distinct CDR3 sequences, approximately 37% found once; its top ten account for about 4.2%. Only a few counts were recorded for this clonotype. Antigen unknown. Looked up from germline, CDR1 is MNHEY and CDR2 is SMNVEV (reference sequence). Trimming stripped 1 base from V and 1 base from J, with 11 bases between. The CDR3 contains 15 residues.

Study-wide points: Most thyroid-expanded clonotypes exceeding 0.001 frequency were also found in blood. In separating ophthalmopathy from stable hyperthyroidism, a 13-signature model achieved nearly 90% sensitivity and around 80% specificity.

The sample was peripheral blood or thyroid tissue (not recorded which). V and J are TRBV27 and TRBJ2-7; D is possibly TRBD1 (5 bases). The TCR originated in an adult man with Graves' hyperthyroidism. The DNA of the CDR3 is TGTGCCAGCAGTTTATTCTGGACATCATCCTACGAGCAGTACTTC. Residues: CASSLFWTSSYEQYF.